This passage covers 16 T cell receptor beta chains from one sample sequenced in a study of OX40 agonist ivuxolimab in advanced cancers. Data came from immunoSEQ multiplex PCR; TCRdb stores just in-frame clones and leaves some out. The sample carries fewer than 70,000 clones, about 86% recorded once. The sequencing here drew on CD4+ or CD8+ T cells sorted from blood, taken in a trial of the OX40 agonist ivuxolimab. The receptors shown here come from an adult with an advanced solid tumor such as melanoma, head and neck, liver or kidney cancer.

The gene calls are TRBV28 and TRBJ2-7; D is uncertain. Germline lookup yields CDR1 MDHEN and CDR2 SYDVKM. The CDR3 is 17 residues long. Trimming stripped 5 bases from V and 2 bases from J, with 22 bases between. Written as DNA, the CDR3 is TGTGCCAGCAGTAACCGACCCCCCCCGGGTTTTCCCTACGAGCAGTACTTC. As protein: CASSNRPPPGFPYEQYF.

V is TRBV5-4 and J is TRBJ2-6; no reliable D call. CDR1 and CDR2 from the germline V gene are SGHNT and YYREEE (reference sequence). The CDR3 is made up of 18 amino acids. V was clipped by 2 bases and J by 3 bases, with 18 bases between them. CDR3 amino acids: CASSFPSSHLGGANVLTF. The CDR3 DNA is TGTGCCAGCAGCTTTCCATCATCTCATCTCGGTGGGGCCAACGTCCTGACTTTC.

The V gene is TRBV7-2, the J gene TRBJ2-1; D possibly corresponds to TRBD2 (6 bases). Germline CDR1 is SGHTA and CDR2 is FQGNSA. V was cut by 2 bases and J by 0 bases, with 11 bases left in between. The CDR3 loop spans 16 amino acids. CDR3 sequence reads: CASSLSEGSSYNEQFF. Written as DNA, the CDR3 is TGTGCCAGCAGCTTATCGGAGGGGAGCTCCTACAATGAGCAGTTCTTC.

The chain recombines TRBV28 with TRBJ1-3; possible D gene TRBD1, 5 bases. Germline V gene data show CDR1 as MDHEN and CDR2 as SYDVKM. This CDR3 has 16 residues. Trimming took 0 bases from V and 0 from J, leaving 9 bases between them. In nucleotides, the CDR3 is TGTGCCAGCAGTTTATGGGGGACGAGCTCTGGAAACACCATATATTTT. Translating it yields CASSLWGTSSGNTIYF.

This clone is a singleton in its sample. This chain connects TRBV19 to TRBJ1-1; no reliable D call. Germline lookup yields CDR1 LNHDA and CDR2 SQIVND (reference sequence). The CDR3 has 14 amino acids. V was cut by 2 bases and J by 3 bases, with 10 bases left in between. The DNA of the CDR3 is TGTGCCAGTAGTATACTGAACAGCCACACTGAAGCTTTCTTT. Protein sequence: CASSILNSHTEAFF.

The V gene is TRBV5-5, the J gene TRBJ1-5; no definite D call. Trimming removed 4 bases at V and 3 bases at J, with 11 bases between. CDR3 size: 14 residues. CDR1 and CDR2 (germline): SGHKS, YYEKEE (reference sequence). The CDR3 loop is CASSKDGFNQPQHF. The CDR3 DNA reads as TGTGCCAGCAGCAAGGACGGGTTCAATCAGCCCCAGCATTTT. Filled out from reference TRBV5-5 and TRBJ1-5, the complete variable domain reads DAGVTQSPTHLIKTRGQQVTLRCSPISGHKSVSWYQQVLGQGPQFIFQYYEKEERGRGNFPDRFSARQFPNYSSELNVNALLLGDSALYLCASSKDGFNQPQHFGDGTRLSIL.

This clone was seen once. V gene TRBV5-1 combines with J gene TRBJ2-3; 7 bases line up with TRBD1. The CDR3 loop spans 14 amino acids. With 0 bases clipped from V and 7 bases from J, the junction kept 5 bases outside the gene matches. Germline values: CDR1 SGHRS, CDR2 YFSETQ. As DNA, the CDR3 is TGCGCCAGCAGCTTGGAAGGGGGCGAACATACGCAGTATTTT. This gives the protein CASSLEGGEHTQYF.

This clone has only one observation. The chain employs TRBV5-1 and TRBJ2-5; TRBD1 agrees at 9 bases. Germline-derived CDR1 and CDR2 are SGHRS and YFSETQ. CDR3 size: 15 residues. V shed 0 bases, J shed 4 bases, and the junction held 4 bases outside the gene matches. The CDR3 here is CASSLAGQGAETQYF. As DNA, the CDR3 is TGCGCCAGCAGCTTGGCGGGACAGGGAGCAGAGACCCAGTACTTC.

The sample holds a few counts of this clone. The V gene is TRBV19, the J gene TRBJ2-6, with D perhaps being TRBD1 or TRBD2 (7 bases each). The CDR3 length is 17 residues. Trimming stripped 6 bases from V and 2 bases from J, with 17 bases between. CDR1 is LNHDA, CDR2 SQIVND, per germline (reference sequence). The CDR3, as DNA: TGTGCCAGTAGCGAAACAGGGGACTACGCTGGGGCCAACGTCCTGACTTTC. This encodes CASSETGDYAGANVLTF.

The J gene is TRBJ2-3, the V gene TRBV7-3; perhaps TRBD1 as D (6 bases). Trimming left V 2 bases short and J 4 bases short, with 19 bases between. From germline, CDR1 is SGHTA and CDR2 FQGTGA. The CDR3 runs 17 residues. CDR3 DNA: TGTGCCAGCAGCTTAGCCGGACAGTACGGGCACGCAGATACGCAGTATTTT. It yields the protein CASSLAGQYGHADTQYF. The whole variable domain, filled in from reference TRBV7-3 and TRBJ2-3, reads GAGVSQTPSNKVTEKGKYVELRCDPISGHTALYWYRQSLGQGPEFLIYFQGTGAADDSGLPNDRFFAVRPEGSVSTLKIQRTERGDSAVYLCASSLAGQYGHADTQYFGPGTRLTVL.

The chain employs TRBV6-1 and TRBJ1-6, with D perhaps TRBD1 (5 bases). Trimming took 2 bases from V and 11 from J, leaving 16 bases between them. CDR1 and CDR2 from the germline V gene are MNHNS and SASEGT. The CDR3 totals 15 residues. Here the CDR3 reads CASSELGQATTPLHF. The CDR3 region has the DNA TGTGCCAGCAGTGAACTGGGGCAGGCCACAACACCCCTCCACTTT.

The CDR3 here is CASSGDRGRRTGELFF. CDR3 DNA: TGTGCCAGCAGTGGAGACAGGGGGCGGAGAACCGGGGAGCTGTTTTTT. The V and J genes are TRBV2 and TRBJ2-2, with 10 bases matching TRBD1. The V gene's germline CDR1 is SNHLY and CDR2 FYNNEI. The CDR3 contains 16 residues. J gave up 5 bases and V 4 bases, and 7 bases lay outside the gene matches.

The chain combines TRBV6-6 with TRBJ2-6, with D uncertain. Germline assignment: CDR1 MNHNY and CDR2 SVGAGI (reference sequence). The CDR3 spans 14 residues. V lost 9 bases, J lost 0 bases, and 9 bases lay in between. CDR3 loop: CASYTLSGANVLTF. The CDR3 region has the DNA TGTGCCAGTTATACTCTCTCTGGGGCCAACGTCCTGACTTTC.

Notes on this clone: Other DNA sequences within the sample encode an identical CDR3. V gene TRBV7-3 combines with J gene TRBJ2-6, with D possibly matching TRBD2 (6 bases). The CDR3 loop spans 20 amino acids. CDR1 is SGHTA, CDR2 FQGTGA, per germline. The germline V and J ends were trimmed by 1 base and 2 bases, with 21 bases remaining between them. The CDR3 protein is CASSLSGGKATSAGANVLTF. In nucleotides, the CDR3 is TGTGCCAGCAGCTTAAGTGGAGGGAAGGCTACGTCGGCTGGGGCCAACGTCCTGACTTTC.

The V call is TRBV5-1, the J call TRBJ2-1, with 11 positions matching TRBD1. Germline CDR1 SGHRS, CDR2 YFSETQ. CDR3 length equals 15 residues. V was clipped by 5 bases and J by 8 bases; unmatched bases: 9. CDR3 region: CASRAGTGGFYEQFF. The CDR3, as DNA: TGCGCCAGCAGGGCCGGGACAGGGGGTTTTTATGAGCAGTTCTTC.

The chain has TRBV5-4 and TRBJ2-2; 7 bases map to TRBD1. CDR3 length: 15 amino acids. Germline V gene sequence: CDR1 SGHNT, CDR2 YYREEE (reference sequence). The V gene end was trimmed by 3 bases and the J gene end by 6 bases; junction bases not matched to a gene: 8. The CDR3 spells CASSSGTALSGELFF. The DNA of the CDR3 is TGTGCCAGCAGCTCCGGGACAGCACTCTCCGGGGAGCTGTTTTTT.